The 30 T cell receptor beta chains below come from one sample, sequenced in a study of T-cell memory formation after mild COVID-19. TCRdb independently ran MiXCR on the 5' RACE reads; one entry per CDR3 protein. Of fewer than 250,000 distinct CDR3 sequences listed, approximately 15% were seen once; the top ten hold about 2%. The sequencing input was PBMCs or a T cell subset sorted from them (not recorded which). The receptors derive from an adult woman who had mild COVID-19 (a few samples of this study predate the infection). Cell type and time point are not known.

The table lists this clonotype with a few counts. The chain links TRBV4-2 to TRBJ2-7; no firm D call. The CDR3 loop spans 14 amino acids. V lost 0 bases to trimming and J lost 1 base, with 7 bases between them. CDR1 is LGHNA and CDR2 is YNFKEQ in the germline V gene. CDR3 region: CASSQDGNSYEQYF. CDR3 nucleotide sequence: TGTGCCAGCAGCCAAGATGGCAATTCCTACGAGCAGTACTTC.

This clonotype was found many times. V and J are TRBV20-1 and TRBJ2-5, with D maybe TRBD2 (5 bases). Germline lookup yields CDR1 DFQATT and CDR2 SNEGSKA (reference sequence). This CDR3 contains 12 residues. With 4 bases removed from V and 3 bases from J, the gap between germline ends came to 9 bases. The CDR3 sequence is CSAISGKETQYF. CDR3 in DNA: TGCAGTGCTATATCCGGGAAAGAGACCCAGTACTTC.

The chain uses TRBV7-7 and TRBJ1-4; D remains unclear. This CDR3 contains 11 residues. The V end lost 10 bases, the J end lost 9 bases, and 12 bases lay between the germline ends. Germline CDR1 is SSHAT and CDR2 is FNYEAQ (reference sequence). CDR3 sequence: CATLSGKKLFF. In nucleotides, the CDR3 is TGTGCCACTTTGTCCGGCAAAAAACTGTTTTTT.

This rearrangement joins TRBV7-6 to TRBJ2-1; 7 bases fit TRBD2. V was clipped by 8 bases and J by 4 bases; unmatched bases: 5. The CDR3 has 13 residues. CDR1 and CDR2 from the germline V gene are SGHVS and FNYEAQ. CDR3 nucleotide sequence: TGTGCCAGCGCCGAGGGAGGGTACAATGAGCAGTTCTTC. Its translation: CASAEGGYNEQFF. The whole variable domain, filled in from reference TRBV7-6 and TRBJ2-1, reads GAGVSQSPRYKVTKRGQDVALRCDPISGHVSLYWYRQALGQGPEFLTYFNYEAQQDKSGLPNDRFSAERPEGSISTLTIQRTEQRDSAMYRCASAEGGYNEQFFGPGTRLTVL.

This chain links TRBV30 with TRBJ1-4; TRBD1 aligns across 9 bases. V was clipped by 2 bases and J by 7 bases; unmatched bases: 8. The CDR3 spans 15 residues. The germline V gene has CDR1 GTSNPN and CDR2 SVGIG (reference sequence). The CDR3 spells CAWSPGDRDREKLFF. The CDR3 nucleotides read TGTGCCTGGAGTCCTGGGGACAGGGATCGTGAAAAACTGTTTTTT. Filled out from reference TRBV30 and TRBJ1-4, the complete variable domain reads SQTIHQWPATLVQPVGSPLSLECTVEGTSNPNLYWYRQAAGRGLQLLFYSVGIGQISSEVPQNLSASRPQDRQFILSSKKLLLSDSGFYLCAWSPGDRDREKLFFGSGTQLSVL.

The chain has TRBV29-1 and TRBJ1-1, with TRBD1 identical over 9 bases. Germline assignment: CDR1 SQVTM and CDR2 ANQGSEA. V dropped 6 bases and J dropped 0; count of bases not matched to a gene: 5. This CDR3 contains 14 residues. The DNA for the CDR3 is TGCAGCGTAGACAGGGGGGGCATGAACACTGAAGCTTTCTTT. It is translated as CSVDRGGMNTEAFF.

This rearrangement joins TRBV20-1 to TRBJ1-2; no definite D call. Germline lookup yields CDR1 DFQATT and CDR2 SNEGSKA (reference sequence). V lost 8 bases to trimming and J lost 0 bases, with 10 bases between them. The CDR3 spans 12 residues. In DNA, the CDR3 is TGCAGTATTCCGGGAACTAACTATGGCTACACCTTC. Protein product: CSIPGTNYGYTF.

The chain employs TRBV7-2 and TRBJ2-1; possible D gene TRBD2, 5 bases. The CDR3 contains 14 residues. The ends were cut back, 5 bases at V and 6 bases at J, with 14 bases in the middle. Germline lookup yields CDR1 SGHTA and CDR2 FQGNSA. CDR3 DNA: TGTGCCAGCAGCCCCCCCCTAGCTTCCAATGAGCAGTTCTTC. Translating gives CASSPPLASNEQFF.

This clonotype showed up just a few times. The V call is TRBV11-2, the J call TRBJ2-5, with a weak D call TRBD2 (6 bases). V was clipped by 5 bases and J by 4 bases, with 20 bases between them. The CDR3 is 16 amino acids. From germline, CDR1 is SGHAT and CDR2 FQNNGV. The CDR3 coding sequence is TGTGCCAGCAGCCGGGATGGCGGGGTTCAAGGAGAGACCCAGTACTTC. Translation: CASSRDGGVQGETQYF.

CDR3 sequence: CASSQESRAAEAFF. As DNA, the CDR3 is TGCGCCAGCAGCCAAGAGTCCCGGGCCGCTGAAGCTTTCTTT. The V gene is TRBV4-1, the J gene TRBJ1-1; D gene ambiguous. There are 14 residues in the CDR3. V gave up 0 bases and J gave up 6 bases, with 11 bases separating them. CDR1 and CDR2 (germline): MGHRA, YSYEKL.

V is TRBV5-1 and J is TRBJ2-3, with 7 bases aligning to TRBD2. CDR3 length equals 16 residues. V dropped 0 bases and J dropped 4; count of bases not matched to a gene: 8. Germline-derived CDR1 and CDR2 are SGHRS and YFSETQ. The CDR3 is CASSLDGSRGADTQYF. CDR3 DNA: TGCGCCAGCAGCTTGGATGGCTCCCGGGGGGCAGATACGCAGTATTTT.

This clonotype was counted many times. The chain carries TRBV12-3 or TRBV12-4 and TRBJ1-6, with TRBD1 matching 8 bases. V dropped 5 bases and J dropped 9; count of bases not matched to a gene: 3. The CDR3 sequence is 13 residues long. The CDR3 loop reads CASSQTGVSPLHF. The CDR3, as DNA: TGTGCCAGCAGTCAGACAGGGGTTTCACCCCTCCACTTT.

This clonotype was counted between two and nine times. The rearrangement joins TRBV5-6 to TRBJ2-1, with 12 bases that match TRBD2. The CDR3 loop spans 15 amino acids. CDR1 is SGHDT and CDR2 is YYEEEE in the germline V gene. The J segment lost 13 bases and the V segment lost 2 bases, leaving 10 bases of the junction unmatched. The CDR3 coding sequence is TGTGCCAGCAGCTTATGGACTAGCGGGGTACGTGGTCAGTTCTTC. It yields the protein CASSLWTSGVRGQFF. Supplemented by reference TRBV5-6 and TRBJ2-1, the full variable domain reads DAGVTQSPTHLIKTRGQQVTLRCSPKSGHDTVSWYQQALGQGPQFIFQYYEEEERQRGNFPDRFSGHQFPNYSSELNVNALLLGDSALYLCASSLWTSGVRGQFFGPGTRLTVL.

This clonotype was observed a handful of times. Written as DNA, the CDR3 is TGTGCCAGCAGAGATCGGACAGGGGGTAGCACAGATACGCAGTATTTT. It is translated as CASRDRTGGSTDTQYF. V gene TRBV2 combines with J gene TRBJ2-3, with 10 bases matching TRBD1. This CDR3 is 16 amino acids long. The V gene's germline CDR1 is SNHLY and CDR2 FYNNEI. Losses at the gene ends were 6 bases for V and 0 bases for J; bases not matched to a gene: 6.

This clonotype was picked up a small number of times. This chain links TRBV18 with TRBJ2-5; D is ambiguous. This CDR3 spans 14 amino acids. The V gene's germline CDR1 is KGHSH and CDR2 LQKENI. Trimming removed 3 bases at V and 2 bases at J, with 10 bases between. The CDR3 coding sequence is TGTGCCAGCTCACCTCGTCGGCTACAAGAGACCCAGTACTTC. The encoded protein is CASSPRRLQETQYF.

Only a few counts were recorded for this clonotype. The chain has TRBV11-3 and TRBJ1-1; the D is unclear. Germline V gene lookup returns CDR1 SGHNT and CDR2 YENEEA. The CDR3 sequence is 14 residues long. Trimming removed 8 bases from V and 1 base from J, with 14 bases in between. The DNA for the CDR3 is TGTGCCAGCCGGCTCGGCAGTCCGAACACTGAAGCTTTCTTT. It specifies CASRLGSPNTEAFF.

Ten or more counts support this clonotype. The genes are TRBV12-3 or TRBV12-4 and TRBJ1-2; perhaps TRBD1 as D (6 bases). The CDR3 totals 13 residues. The V and J ends lost 6 bases and 8 bases respectively, with 16 bases between them. CDR3 nucleotides: TGTGCCAGCAGCCTTACAGGGTATGGAGGCTACACCTTC. Its protein is CASSLTGYGGYTF.

V gene TRBV24-1 combines with J gene TRBJ2-5; 14 bases are a match to TRBD2. Trimming took 3 bases from V and 4 from J; bases not matched to a gene: 3. Germline CDR1 KGHDR, CDR2 SFDVKD. The CDR3 spans 16 residues. The CDR3 spells CATSDAGLAGAETQYF. The CDR3 bases are TGTGCCACCAGTGATGCGGGACTAGCGGGAGCAGAGACCCAGTACTTC.

The chain is built from TRBV12-3 or TRBV12-4 and TRBJ2-1; 14 bases agree with TRBD2. The length of the CDR3 is 16 residues. V trimming: 5 bases; J trimming: 6 bases; junction bases outside the gene matches: 6. The CDR3 reads CASSPQGLAGANEQFF. In DNA form, the CDR3 reads TGTGCCAGCAGTCCTCAGGGACTAGCGGGAGCCAATGAGCAGTTCTTC.

For the CDR3, the DNA is TGTGCCAGCAGTTTAGGACAGACCCTAGCCAAAAACATTCAGTACTTC. Residues: CASSLGQTLAKNIQYF. The chain has TRBV12-3 or TRBV12-4 and TRBJ2-4, with D perhaps matching TRBD1 (5 bases). V lost 1 base to trimming and J lost 0 bases, with 10 bases between them. CDR3 size: 16 residues.

The rearrangement uses TRBV4-1 and TRBJ1-2, with a tentative D call TRBD1 (6 bases). CDR1 MGHRA and CDR2 YSYEKL come from the germline V gene. Trimming removed 3 bases from V and 1 base from J, with 6 bases in between. The CDR3 runs 13 residues. CDR3 protein: CASSHRGNYGYTF. The CDR3 coding sequence is TGCGCCAGCAGCCACAGGGGTAACTATGGCTACACCTTC.

This sequence joins TRBV7-8 and TRBJ2-1, with 7 nucleotides matching TRBD2. The germline gives CDR1 SGHVS, CDR2 FQNEAQ. Losses at the gene ends were 2 bases for V and 6 bases for J; bases not matched to a gene: 1. This CDR3 has 13 residues. The CDR3 DNA sequence: TGTGCCAGCAGCTTAAGCGGGACCAATGAGCAGTTCTTC. This gives the protein CASSLSGTNEQFF.

This clonotype was seen more than once but under ten times. The chain recombines TRBV5-1 with TRBJ1-6; D is undetermined. Germline CDR1 is SGHRS and CDR2 is YFSETQ. V lost 2 bases and J 8 bases, leaving 11 bases between the germline ends. The CDR3 has 14 amino acids. The CDR3 DNA sequence: TGCGCCAGCAGCTTCCCGGACCCCGATTCACCCCTCCACTTT. This sequence encodes CASSFPDPDSPLHF.

This clonotype was seen more than once but under ten times. The chain is built from TRBV11-3 and TRBJ2-5, with TRBD2 matching over 7 bases. Unmatched junction bases numbered 10, after V lost 5 bases and J lost 4 bases. Per germline, CDR1 SGHNT and CDR2 YENEEA. The CDR3 loop spans 15 amino acids. The CDR3, as DNA: TGTGCCAGCAGCCGTGGACTAGGGAGGGGAGAGACCCAGTACTTC. The encoded protein is CASSRGLGRGETQYF.

This clonotype has only a few counts. The chain uses TRBV23-1 and TRBJ1-2; D gene uncertain. TRBV23-1 is reported as an ORF; its role is uncertain. This CDR3 contains 14 residues. V lost 4 bases to trimming and J lost 8 bases, with 17 bases between them. For the CDR3, the DNA is TGCGCCAGCAGTCCAAAACCCCAACAGACGGGCTACACCTTC. Its protein is CASSPKPQQTGYTF.

DNA of the CDR3: TGTGCCAGCTCACCAGGGGGTTGGAACACTGAAGCTTTCTTT. Its translation is CASSPGGWNTEAFF. The chain recombines TRBV18 with TRBJ1-1; maybe TRBD1 (5 bases). V gave up 2 bases and J gave up 1 base, with 8 bases separating them. Germline V gives CDR1 KGHSH, CDR2 LQKENI. This CDR3 comprises 14 residues.

V and J are TRBV25-1 and TRBJ2-7, with D possibly matching TRBD2 (6 bases). Germline-derived CDR1 and CDR2 are MGHDK and SYGVNS. The V end lost 7 bases, the J end lost 2 bases, and 12 bases lay between the germline ends. The CDR3 sequence is 13 residues long. The CDR3 here is CASILEGTYEQYF. In DNA, the CDR3 is TGTGCCAGCATTCTGGAGGGGACCTACGAGCAGTACTTC.

The gene calls are TRBV5-4 and TRBJ2-2, with D possibly matching TRBD2 (7 bases). This CDR3 is 20 amino acids long. In germline, CDR1 is SGHNT, CDR2 YYREEE (reference sequence). Trimming took 5 bases from V and 2 from J, leaving 28 bases between them. In nucleotides, the CDR3 is TGTGCCAGCAGAATGTGGGGCGGGAGTGTAAGAGGGGGTAACACCGGGGAGCTGTTTTTT. Its translation: CASRMWGGSVRGGNTGELFF. The full variable domain, completed using reference TRBV5-4 and TRBJ2-2, is ETGVTQSPTHLIKTRGQQVTLRCSSQSGHNTVSWYQQALGQGPQFIFQYYREEENGRGNFPPRFSGLQFPNYSSELNVNALELDDSALYLCASRMWGGSVRGGNTGELFFGEGSRLTVL.

In this sample, this clonotype turned up a few times. CDR3 protein: CATTRSTGGLGTLHF. For the CDR3, the DNA is TGTGCCACCACCCGGTCAACGGGGGGCTTGGGGACCCTCCACTTT. The rearrangement links TRBV15 to TRBJ1-6; D might be TRBD1 (6 bases). Germline values: CDR1 LNHNV, CDR2 YYDKDF (reference sequence). The CDR3 is 15 residues long. V was shortened by 7 bases and J by 14 bases, with 24 bases between the two germline ends.

The sample holds many counts of this clonotype. This chain joins TRBV5-1 and TRBJ2-3; 7 nucleotides match TRBD1. The germline V gene has CDR1 SGHRS and CDR2 YFSETQ. The CDR3 runs 14 residues. Losses at the gene ends were 2 bases for V and 4 bases for J; bases not matched to a gene: 4. The CDR3 protein is CASSLEQGSDTQYF. CDR3 nucleotide sequence: TGCGCCAGCAGCTTAGAACAGGGGTCAGATACGCAGTATTTT. Full variable domain (missing parts from reference TRBV5-1 and TRBJ2-3): KAGVTQTPRYLIKTRGQQVTLSCSPISGHRSVSWYQQTPGQGLQFLFEYFSETQRNKGNFPGRFSGRQFSNSRSEMNVSTLELGDSALYLCASSLEQGSDTQYFGPGTRLTVL.